The TCR beta chain described here comes from a study of Graves' ophthalmopathy and Graves' hyperthyroidism. General observations from the study: The model flagged ophthalmopathy progression at over 60% sensitivity and around 72% specificity.

On this clonotype: The antigen remains undetermined. This may arise from a read error, as a much more abundant clone is one base away.

Amplification of the TCR beta CDR3 regions used RNA transcripts (as template). Scientists carried out first-round RT-PCR using HTBI primers and then a second-round multiplex PCR. TCRdb fed the multiplex PCR reads into MiXCR, producing one record per CDR3 protein. The data hold approximately 460,000 distinct CDR3 sequences, with around an eighth observed a single time. The CDR3 covers 16 residues. V was cut by 4 bases and J by 0 bases, with 13 bases left in between. Other autoimmune diseases, uncontrolled infections, pregnancy and lactation each led to patient exclusion. The PBMC fraction was derived from under 11 ml of fresh peripheral blood.

The V gene is TRBV12-3 or TRBV12-4, the J gene TRBJ1-5; the D gene is possibly TRBD1 (6 bases). This clonotype was obtained from a woman aged 25 to 39 with Graves' ophthalmopathy. The specimen was blood. In DNA form, the CDR3 reads TGTGCCAGCAGTTCGCAGGGGCTAGATAGCAATCAGCCCCAGCATTTT. Its translation is CASSSQGLDSNQPQHF.